This TCR beta chain was recorded in a study of shared clonotypes between healthy human individuals. Only in-frame clones appear in the TCRdb table, and some are missing; sequencing was by immunoSEQ multiplex PCR. The sample records about 2,200,000 clones, about 93% being singletons. As defined, naive CD8 cells were CD45RO-negative and positively selected for CCR7, with terminally differentiated effector memory CD45RA+ cells excluded. Germline V lookup: CDR1 SGHNT, CDR2 YENEEA. This CDR3 has 14 residues. V was clipped by 3 bases and J by 0 bases, with 9 bases between them. The V call is TRBV11-3, the J call TRBJ2-7; D not resolved. This clonotype was sampled from a man between 18 and 35 years old in good health. Some clones in this sample may be carry-over from other donors' samples. The sample was naive CD8+ T cells from PBMCs. This CDR3 is CASSFSVGSYEQYF. The DNA of the CDR3 is TGTGCCAGCAGCTTTAGTGTGGGCTCCTACGAGCAGTACTTC.